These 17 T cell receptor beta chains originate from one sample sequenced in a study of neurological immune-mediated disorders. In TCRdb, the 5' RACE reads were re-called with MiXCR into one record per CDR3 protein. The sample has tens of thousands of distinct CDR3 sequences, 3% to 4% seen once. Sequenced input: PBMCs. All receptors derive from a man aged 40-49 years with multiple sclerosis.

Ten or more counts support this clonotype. CDR3 sequence: CASSPSGGLGDTQYF. As DNA, the CDR3 is TGTGCCAGCAGCCCTAGTGGGGGGCTGGGAGATACGCAGTATTTT. The J gene is TRBJ2-3, the V gene TRBV3-1; perhaps D is TRBD1 or TRBD2 (6 bases each). V was cut by 4 bases and J by 5 bases, with 16 bases left in between. Per the germline V gene, CDR1 is LGHDT and CDR2 is YNNKEL (reference sequence). This CDR3 region has 15 residues.

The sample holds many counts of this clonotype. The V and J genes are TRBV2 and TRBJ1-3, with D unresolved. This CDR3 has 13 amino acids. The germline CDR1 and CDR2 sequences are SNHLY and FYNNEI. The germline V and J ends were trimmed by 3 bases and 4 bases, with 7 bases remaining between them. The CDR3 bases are TGTGCCAGCAGTGACGTTAGAGGAAACACCATATATTTT. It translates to CASSDVRGNTIYF.

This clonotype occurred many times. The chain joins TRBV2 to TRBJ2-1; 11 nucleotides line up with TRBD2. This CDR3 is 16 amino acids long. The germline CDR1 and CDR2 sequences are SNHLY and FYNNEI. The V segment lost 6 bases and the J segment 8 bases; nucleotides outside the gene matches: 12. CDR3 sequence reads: CASSLLGLAVGDEQFF. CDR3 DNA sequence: TGTGCCAGCAGCCTACTGGGACTAGCGGTGGGGGATGAGCAGTTCTTC. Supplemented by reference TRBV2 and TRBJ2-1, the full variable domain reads EPEVTQTPSHQVTQMGQEVILRCVPISNHLYFYWYRQILGQKVEFLVSFYNNEISEKSEIFDDQFSVERPDGSNFTLKIRSTKLEDSAMYFCASSLLGLAVGDEQFFGPGTRLTVL.

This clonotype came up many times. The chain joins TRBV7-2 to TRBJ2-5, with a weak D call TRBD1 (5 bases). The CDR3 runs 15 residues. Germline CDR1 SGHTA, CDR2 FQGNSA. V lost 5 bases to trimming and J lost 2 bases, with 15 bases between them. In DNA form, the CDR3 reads TGTGCCAGCAGCCCGCGGCAGGGATGGCAAGAGACCCAGTACTTC. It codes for CASSPRQGWQETQYF.

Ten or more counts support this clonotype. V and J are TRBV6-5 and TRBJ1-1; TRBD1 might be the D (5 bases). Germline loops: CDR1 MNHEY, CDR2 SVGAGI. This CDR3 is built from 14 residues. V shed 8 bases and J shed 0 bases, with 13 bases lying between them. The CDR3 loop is CASGGDGMNTEAFF. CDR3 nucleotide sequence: TGTGCCAGCGGTGGGGACGGAATGAACACTGAAGCTTTCTTT.

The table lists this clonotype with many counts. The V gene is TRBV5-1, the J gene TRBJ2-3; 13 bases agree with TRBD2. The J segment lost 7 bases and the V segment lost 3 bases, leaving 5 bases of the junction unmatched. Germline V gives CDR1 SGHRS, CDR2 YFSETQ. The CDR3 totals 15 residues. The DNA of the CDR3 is TGCGCCAGCAGCTCTAGACTAGCGGGAGGACATACGCAGTATTTT. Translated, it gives CASSSRLAGGHTQYF. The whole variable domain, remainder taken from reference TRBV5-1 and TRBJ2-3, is KAGVTQTPRYLIKTRGQQVTLSCSPISGHRSVSWYQQTPGQGLQFLFEYFSETQRNKGNFPGRFSGRQFSNSRSEMNVSTLELGDSALYLCASSSRLAGGHTQYFGPGTRLTVL.

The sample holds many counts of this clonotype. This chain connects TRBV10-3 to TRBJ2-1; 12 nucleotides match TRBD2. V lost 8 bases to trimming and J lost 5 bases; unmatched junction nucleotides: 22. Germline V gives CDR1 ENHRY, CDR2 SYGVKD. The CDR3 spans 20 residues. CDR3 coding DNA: TGTGCCATCGGTGGACTTTTGAGAGGGGAGACTAGCGGGGGCAACAATGAGCAGTTCTTC. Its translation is CAIGGLLRGETSGGNNEQFF.

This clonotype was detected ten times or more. Here the CDR3 DNA reads TGTGCCACCAGTGACCCCACGGGAGGCTCGAGCTCCTACGAGCAGTACTTC. Encoded protein: CATSDPTGGSSSYEQYF. This chain links TRBV24-1 with TRBJ2-7; 7 positions agree with TRBD2. Germline assignment: CDR1 KGHDR and CDR2 SFDVKD. The CDR3 is made up of 17 amino acids. V gave up 4 bases and J gave up 0 bases; unmatched junction bases: 11.

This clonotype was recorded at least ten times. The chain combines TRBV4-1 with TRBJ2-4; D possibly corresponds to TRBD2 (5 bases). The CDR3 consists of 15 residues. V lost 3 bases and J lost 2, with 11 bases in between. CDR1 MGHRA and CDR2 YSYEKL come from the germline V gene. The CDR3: CASSHNGDTKNIQYF. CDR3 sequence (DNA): TGCGCCAGCAGCCATAACGGGGATACCAAAAACATTCAGTACTTC.

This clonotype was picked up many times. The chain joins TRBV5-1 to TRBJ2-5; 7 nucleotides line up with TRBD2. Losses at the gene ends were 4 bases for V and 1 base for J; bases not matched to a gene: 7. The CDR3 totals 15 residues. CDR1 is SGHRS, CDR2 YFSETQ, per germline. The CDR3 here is CASSQAGTTQETQYF. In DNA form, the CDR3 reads TGCGCCAGCAGCCAGGCCGGGACTACCCAAGAGACCCAGTACTTC.

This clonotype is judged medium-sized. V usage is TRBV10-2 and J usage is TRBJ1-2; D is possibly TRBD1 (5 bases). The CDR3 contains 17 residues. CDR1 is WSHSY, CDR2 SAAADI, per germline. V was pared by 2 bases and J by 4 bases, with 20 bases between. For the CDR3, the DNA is TGCGCCAGCAGTGAGCGGGGGGTTGAGGGCCCTTCCTATGGCTACACCTTC. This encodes CASSERGVEGPSYGYTF.

The CDR3 here is CASSPQSGETQYF. The CDR3, as DNA: TGTGCCAGCTCACCACAGTCGGGAGAGACCCAGTACTTC. This rearrangement joins TRBV18 to TRBJ2-5; D not resolved. This CDR3 spans 13 amino acids. The V gene lost 1 base and the J gene lost 4 bases, with 7 bases spanning the gap. Germline V gene sequence: CDR1 KGHSH, CDR2 LQKENI.

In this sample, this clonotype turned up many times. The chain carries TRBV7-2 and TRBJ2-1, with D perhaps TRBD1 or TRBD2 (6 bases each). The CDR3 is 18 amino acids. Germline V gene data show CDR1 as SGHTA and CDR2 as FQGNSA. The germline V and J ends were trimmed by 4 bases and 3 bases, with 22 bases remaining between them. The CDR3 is CASSSLGGSQGGYNEQFF. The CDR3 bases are TGTGCCAGCAGCTCCCTCGGGGGCTCTCAAGGAGGCTACAATGAGCAGTTCTTC.

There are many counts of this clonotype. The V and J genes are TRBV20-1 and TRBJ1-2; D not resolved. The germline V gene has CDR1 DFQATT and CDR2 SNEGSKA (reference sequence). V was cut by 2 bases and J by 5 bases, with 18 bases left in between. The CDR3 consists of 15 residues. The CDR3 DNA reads TGCAGTGCTAGATTACGGACCGAGGAGCAATATGGCTACACCTTC. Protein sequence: CSARLRTEEQYGYTF.

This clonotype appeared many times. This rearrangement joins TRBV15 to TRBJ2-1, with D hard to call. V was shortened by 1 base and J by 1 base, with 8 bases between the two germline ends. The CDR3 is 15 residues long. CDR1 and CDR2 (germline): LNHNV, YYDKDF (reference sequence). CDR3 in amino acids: CATSRVGGSYNEQFF. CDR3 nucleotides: TGTGCCACCAGCAGAGTTGGCGGTTCCTACAATGAGCAGTTCTTC.

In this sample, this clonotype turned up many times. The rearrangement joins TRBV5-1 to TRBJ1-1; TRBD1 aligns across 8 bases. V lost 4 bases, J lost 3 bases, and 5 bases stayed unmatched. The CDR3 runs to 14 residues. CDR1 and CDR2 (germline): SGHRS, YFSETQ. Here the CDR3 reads CASSLQQGDTEAFF. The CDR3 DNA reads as TGCGCCAGCAGCCTACAACAGGGGGACACTGAAGCTTTCTTT.

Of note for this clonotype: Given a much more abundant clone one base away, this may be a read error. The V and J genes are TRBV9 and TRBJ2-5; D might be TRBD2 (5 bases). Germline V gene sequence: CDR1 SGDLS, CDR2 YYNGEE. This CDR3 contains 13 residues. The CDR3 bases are TGTGCCAGCAGCGCCGATCCAAGGGAGAACCAGTACTTC. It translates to CASSADPRENQYF.